Each of the 32 T cell receptor beta chains below was sequenced from the same sample in a study of cytotoxic CD8 clonotypes in ibrutinib-treated CLL. Clones were sequenced by immunoSEQ multiplex PCR, and TCRdb holds only the in-frame ones, with some missing. The top ten hold around 30% of the sample, which has more than 30,000 clones, 69% seen once. The sequencing used PBMCs, collected before ibrutinib treatment. The source is a human donor with chronic lymphocytic leukemia.

This clone showed up just a few times. The V call is TRBV14, the J call TRBJ2-1; D not certain. V lost 3 bases and J 4 bases, leaving 4 bases between the germline ends. The germline CDR1 and CDR2 sequences are SGHDN and FVKESK. The CDR3 covers 12 residues. The CDR3 loop reads CASSHQYNEQFF. CDR3 coding DNA: TGTGCCAGCAGCCACCAATACAATGAGCAGTTCTTC.

V usage is TRBV6-1 and J usage is TRBJ2-3; tentative D call: TRBD1 (6 bases). V was pared by 1 base and J by 3 bases, with 8 bases between. Germline lookup yields CDR1 MNHNS and CDR2 SASEGT. This CDR3 has 14 amino acids. The CDR3 protein is CASSEDRVTDTQYF. The CDR3 DNA follows: TGTGCCAGCAGTGAAGACAGGGTTACAGATACGCAGTATTTT.

V and J are TRBV4-3 and TRBJ1-1; a possible D gene is TRBD1 (5 bases). Between the trimmed V and J ends, which lost 3 bases and 1 base, there was a span of 9 bases. Germline V lookup: CDR1 LGHNA, CDR2 YSLEER. This CDR3 has 14 residues. The chain's CDR3 is CASSQGPTNTEAFF. CDR3 DNA sequence: TGCGCCAGCAGCCAGGGACCCACGAACACTGAAGCTTTCTTT.

This chain connects TRBV5-6 to TRBJ2-5; TRBD2 matches at 11 bases. The V segment lost 2 bases and the J segment 7 bases; nucleotides outside the gene matches: 7. CDR3 length: 15 amino acids. Germline-derived CDR1 and CDR2 are SGHDT and YYEEEE. The CDR3 region has the DNA TGTGCCAGCAGCTTCGGTCTAGCGGGAGGCGGGACCCAGTACTTC. This sequence encodes CASSFGLAGGGTQYF.

The chain carries TRBV5-6 and TRBJ2-7; the D is unclear. Trimming removed 0 bases at V and 0 bases at J, with 13 bases between. In germline, CDR1 is SGHDT, CDR2 YYEEEE. The CDR3 loop spans 16 amino acids. The CDR3 DNA is TGTGCCAGCAGCTTGGACAGCCTCACCATCTCCTACGAGCAGTACTTC. It translates to CASSLDSLTISYEQYF.

This clone has just a few counts. The genes are TRBV27 and TRBJ1-6; D might be TRBD1 (5 bases). Trimming removed 2 bases at V and 10 bases at J, with 9 bases between. There are 13 residues in the CDR3. CDR1 and CDR2 from the germline V gene are MNHEY and SMNVEV (reference sequence). CDR3 sequence reads: CASSLGGDSPLHF. CDR3 bases: TGTGCCAGCAGTTTAGGGGGTGACTCACCCCTCCACTTT.

The chain uses TRBV10-3 and TRBJ1-1; 9 bases are shared with TRBD1. The CDR3 is made up of 12 amino acids. V lost 5 bases, J lost 10 bases, and 5 bases stayed unmatched. CDR1 ENHRY and CDR2 SYGVKD come from the germline V gene. Here the CDR3 DNA reads TGTGCCATCAGTCAACAGGGGGCGCGAGCTTTCTTT. It specifies CAISQQGARAFF.

The rearrangement joins TRBV7-8 to TRBJ1-5; no reliable D call. Trimming took off 2 bases at V and 2 bases at J, with 7 bases between the two ends. The CDR3 sequence is 14 residues long. Germline assignment: CDR1 SGHVS and CDR2 FQNEAQ. CDR3: CASSLYRGNQPQHF. In DNA form, the CDR3 reads TGTGCCAGCAGCTTATATAGGGGCAATCAGCCCCAGCATTTT.

This rearrangement joins TRBV7-9 to TRBJ2-3; TRBD1 matches 7 bases. Germline trimming cut 6 bases from V and 2 bases from J; bases unmatched to any gene: 5. Germline CDR1 SEHNR, CDR2 FQNEAQ (reference sequence). The CDR3 contains 14 residues. The CDR3 sequence: CASRSGTVTDTQYF. CDR3 coding DNA: TGTGCCAGCAGGTCCGGGACAGTCACAGATACGCAGTATTTT.

The chain links TRBV27 to TRBJ2-7, with 8 bases lining up with TRBD1. Looked up from germline, CDR1 is MNHEY and CDR2 is SMNVEV (reference sequence). Trimming took 4 bases from V and 5 from J; bases not matched to a gene: 16. This CDR3 spans 17 amino acids. For the CDR3, the DNA is TGTGCCAGCAGTTCCTCCCGGACAGGGTGGGCGGCCCACGAGCAGTACTTC. Translating gives CASSSSRTGWAAHEQYF.

The chain is built from TRBV7-9 and TRBJ2-1; 12 nucleotides match TRBD2. The CDR3 spans 19 residues. Germline CDR1 is SEHNR and CDR2 is FQNEAQ (reference sequence). V shed 0 bases, J shed 0 bases, and the junction held 6 bases outside the gene matches. The CDR3 DNA follows: TGTGCCAGCAGCTTAGCGACTAGCGGGGGCCCTAGCTCCTACAATGAGCAGTTCTTC. Protein product: CASSLATSGGPSSYNEQFF.

The chain is built from TRBV4-2 and TRBJ2-7; TRBD2 aligns across 9 bases. This CDR3 is built from 15 residues. The V and J ends lost 1 base and 3 bases, in that order; junction bases with no gene match: 4. Germline loops: CDR1 LGHNA, CDR2 YNFKEQ. CDR3 region: CASSQGPSGDYEQYF. The CDR3 DNA sequence: TGTGCCAGCAGCCAAGGTCCTAGCGGGGACTACGAGCAGTACTTC.

The chain uses TRBV2 and TRBJ1-4, with 7 bases identical to TRBD1. The CDR3 length is 15 residues. Trimming at V came to 7 bases and at J to 7 bases, leaving 12 bases not matched to a gene. The germline CDR1 and CDR2 sequences are SNHLY and FYNNEI. In DNA, the CDR3 is TGTGCCAGCAAATCAACGACAGGGTTGAGTGAAAAACTGTTTTTT. Translating gives CASKSTTGLSEKLFF.

This clone appeared a few times. The chain carries TRBV27 and TRBJ2-7; D uncertain. The V end lost 3 bases, the J end lost 7 bases, and 7 bases lay between the germline ends. Germline V gene lookup returns CDR1 MNHEY and CDR2 SMNVEV (reference sequence). The CDR3 has 11 amino acids. CDR3 in DNA: TGTGCCAGCAGTTTCGGTCGGGAGCAGTACTTC. Protein: CASSFGREQYF.

This chain joins TRBV14 and TRBJ1-6, with D hard to call. This CDR3 has 12 amino acids. With 4 bases removed from V and 6 bases from J, the gap between germline ends came to 4 bases. From germline, CDR1 is SGHDN and CDR2 FVKESK. The CDR3 DNA follows: TGTGCCAGCAGCCGACGTAATTCACCCCTCCACTTT. Protein sequence: CASSRRNSPLHF. Using reference TRBV14 and TRBJ1-6 for the parts outside the CDR3, the full variable domain is EAGVTQFPSHSVIEKGQTVTLRCDPISGHDNLYWYRRVMGKEIKFLLHFVKESKQDESGMPNNRFLAERTGGTYSTLKVQPAELEDSGVYFCASSRRNSPLHFGNGTRLTVT.

The V and J genes are TRBV28 and TRBJ2-7; D is unresolved. Germline CDR1 MDHEN, CDR2 SYDVKM. The CDR3 length is 11 residues. Trimming took 6 bases from V and 3 from J, leaving 6 bases between them. CDR3 in DNA: TGTGCCAGCAGGACCAACTACGAGCAGTACTTC. Residues: CASRTNYEQYF.

V gene TRBV28 combines with J gene TRBJ2-7; TRBD2 matches at 10 bases. The CDR3 is made up of 15 amino acids. The ends lost 6 bases at V and 7 bases at J; junction bases unmatched: 12. CDR1 is MDHEN, CDR2 SYDVKM, per germline. This chain's CDR3 is CASSARTSGTREQYF. In nucleotides, the CDR3 is TGTGCCAGCAGCGCCCGGACTAGCGGTACAAGGGAGCAGTACTTC. The full variable domain, its missing parts supplied by reference TRBV28 and TRBJ2-7, is DVKVTQSSRYLVKRTGEKVFLECVQDMDHENMFWYRQDPGLGLRLIYFSYDVKMKEKGDIPEGYSVSREKKERFSLILESASTNQTSMYLCASSARTSGTREQYFGPGTRLTVT.

The chain uses TRBV14 and TRBJ1-2; no firm D call. This CDR3 is built from 15 residues. V gave up 0 bases and J gave up 8 bases, with 16 bases separating them. CDR1 is SGHDN, CDR2 FVKESK, per germline. This CDR3 is CASSQDVDASWGYTF. CDR3 DNA sequence: TGTGCCAGCAGCCAAGATGTTGATGCCTCGTGGGGCTACACCTTC.

The V gene is TRBV19, the J gene TRBJ1-4; D remains unclear. CDR3 length: 14 residues. The ends were cut back, 7 bases at V and 8 bases at J, with 17 bases in the middle. Germline V gene sequence: CDR1 LNHDA, CDR2 SQIVND (reference sequence). CDR3 region: CASTEIGLGEKLFF. The CDR3 DNA is TGTGCCAGTACTGAGATTGGGCTAGGGGAAAAACTGTTTTTT.

This clone ranks as large (0.1 to 1%). The chain links TRBV27 to TRBJ2-1, with D possibly TRBD2 on 6 matching bases. CDR3 length equals 15 residues. CDR1 and CDR2 (germline): MNHEY, SMNVEV (reference sequence). V lost 7 bases, J lost 2 bases, and 15 bases lay in between. The CDR3 loop is CASTPEWGAYNEQFF. In nucleotides, the CDR3 is TGTGCCAGCACCCCCGAGTGGGGGGCCTACAATGAGCAGTTCTTC.

J is TRBJ1-5 and V is TRBV7-6; no clear D. Germline V lookup: CDR1 SGHVS, CDR2 FNYEAQ. Between the trimmed V and J ends, which lost 1 base and 2 bases, there was a span of 12 bases. The CDR3 spans 16 residues. Here the CDR3 reads CASSLGAAHGNQPQHF. The CDR3 nucleotides read TGTGCCAGCAGCTTAGGGGCAGCCCATGGCAATCAGCCCCAGCATTTT.

This clone was observed many times. The rearrangement uses TRBV19 and TRBJ1-1, with D unresolved. V lost 3 bases and J 4 bases, leaving 6 bases between the germline ends. The germline V gene encodes CDR1 LNHDA and CDR2 SQIVND (reference sequence). This CDR3 has 12 amino acids. DNA of the CDR3: TGTGCCAGTAGTATTAAACTCACTGAAGCTTTCTTT. It encodes CASSIKLTEAFF.

The rearrangement links TRBV7-6 to TRBJ2-7; D is possibly TRBD1 (7 bases). V was pared by 5 bases and J by 2 bases, with 19 bases between. The CDR3 spans 16 residues. Germline V gene lookup returns CDR1 SGHVS and CDR2 FNYEAQ. CDR3 in amino acids: CASSQEGAGPTYEQYF. Written as DNA, the CDR3 is TGTGCCAGCAGCCAGGAGGGGGCAGGGCCAACCTACGAGCAGTACTTC. Supplemented by reference TRBV7-6 and TRBJ2-7, the full variable domain reads GAGVSQSPRYKVTKRGQDVALRCDPISGHVSLYWYRQALGQGPEFLTYFNYEAQQDKSGLPNDRFSAERPEGSISTLTIQRTEQRDSAMYRCASSQEGAGPTYEQYFGPGTRLTVT.

The genes are TRBV28 and TRBJ2-7; TRBD2 matches 8 bases. V lost 2 bases, J lost 5 bases, and 2 bases stayed unmatched. CDR1 and CDR2 from the germline V gene are MDHEN and SYDVKM. The CDR3 consists of 13 residues. CDR3 coding DNA: TGTGCCAGCAGTTTACTGCGGGGGGACGAGCAGTACTTC. Translation: CASSLLRGDEQYF.

The CDR3 DNA is TGCGCCAGCAGCTTGGTACTAGCGGGGTCACACGAGCAGTACTTC. It is translated as CASSLVLAGSHEQYF. The rearrangement links TRBV5-1 to TRBJ2-7, with 10 bases that match TRBD2. The CDR3 totals 15 residues. Germline assignment: CDR1 SGHRS and CDR2 YFSETQ. The ends lost 0 bases at V and 5 bases at J; junction bases unmatched: 5.

The chain joins TRBV25-1 to TRBJ2-1; D gene uncertain. This CDR3 comprises 12 residues. V lost 1 base and J lost 7, with 5 bases in between. Germline CDR1 and CDR2: MGHDK and SYGVNS. The CDR3 nucleotides read TGTGCCAGCAGTGAATTCGGTAATGAGCAGTTCTTC. As protein: CASSEFGNEQFF.

The rearrangement links TRBV30 to TRBJ1-5; D is unclear. The V and J ends lost 1 base and 5 bases respectively, with 6 bases between them. The CDR3 has 12 amino acids. Germline V lookup: CDR1 GTSNPN, CDR2 SVGIG (reference sequence). The chain's CDR3 is CAWSAPYQPQHF. The CDR3 DNA follows: TGTGCCTGGAGTGCACCTTATCAGCCCCAGCATTTT.

The chain's CDR3 is CASSQQGETQYF. Written as DNA, the CDR3 is TGTGCCAGCAGTCAACAGGGAGAGACCCAGTACTTC. This chain links TRBV6-5 with TRBJ2-5, with D tentatively TRBD1 (6 bases). Trimming took off 5 bases at V and 4 bases at J, with 8 bases between the two ends. The CDR3 has 12 amino acids. Germline values: CDR1 MNHEY, CDR2 SVGAGI.

This clone was picked up a small number of times. This chain joins TRBV6-1 and TRBJ2-7; TRBD1 matches at 7 bases. This CDR3 has 15 residues. From germline, CDR1 is MNHNS and CDR2 SASEGT. V lost 2 bases to trimming and J lost 1 base; unmatched junction nucleotides: 5. Here the CDR3 DNA reads TGTGCCAGCAGTGAATCTGGGGACAGTTCCTACGAGCAGTACTTC. Its translation: CASSESGDSSYEQYF.

This clone occurred once. The J gene is TRBJ2-3, the V gene TRBV28; D is uncertain. Germline V gene sequence: CDR1 MDHEN, CDR2 SYDVKM. CDR3 length: 12 residues. The V and J ends lost 6 bases and 0 bases respectively, with 4 bases between them. CDR3 sequence (DNA): TGTGCCAGCAGGGGTAGCACAGATACGCAGTATTTT. This gives the protein CASRGSTDTQYF.

The rearrangement joins TRBV28 to TRBJ2-3; perhaps TRBD1 as D (6 bases). The CDR3 contains 13 residues. The V end lost 6 bases, the J end lost 10 bases, and 17 bases lay between the germline ends. The V gene's germline CDR1 is MDHEN and CDR2 SYDVKM. CDR3 sequence: CASRVQGTGSQYF. DNA of the CDR3: TGTGCCAGCAGGGTTCAGGGGACGGGTTCGCAGTATTTT.

The chain uses TRBV9 and TRBJ1-3; tentative D call: TRBD1 (6 bases). Looked up from germline, CDR1 is SGDLS and CDR2 is YYNGEE. The V end was cut by 4 bases, the J end by 2 bases, with 10 bases between. CDR3 size: 14 residues. This chain's CDR3 is CASSRGEPGNTIYF. The CDR3, as DNA: TGTGCCAGCAGCAGGGGGGAGCCTGGAAACACCATATATTTT.